What follows describes a single T cell receptor (beta chain). Its matching antigen is unknown. These data are taken from a study of PD-1 blockade in classical Hodgkin lymphoma. The study, taken as a whole, reports: Only CD4+ TCR diversity, not CD8+, had risen significantly by C4D1. Complete responders entered with baseline diversity on par with newly diagnosed patients, the results showed.

CDR1 is MNHNY and CDR2 is SVGAGI in the germline V gene (reference sequence). This CDR3 region has 12 residues. The V end lost 0 bases, the J end lost 8 bases, and 5 bases lay between the germline ends. Time point described: cycle 4 day 1 (C4D1), after around six weeks of nivolumab. After autologous stem cell transplantation all patients relapsed, and prior brentuximab vedotin exposure differed between cohorts. The CD4+ T cells used were purified from thawed PBMCs through magnetic negative selection. Only in-frame clones appear in the TCRdb table, and some are missing; sequencing was by immunoSEQ multiplex PCR. The data contain approximately 9,300 clones, approximately 88% of them seen just once; the ten biggest clones take up approximately 1.5%.

The chain has TRBV6-6 and TRBJ2-1; maybe TRBD1 (5 bases). The sample consisted of CD4+ T cells from blood, taken before the fourth cycle of nivolumab. This sequence originates from a human donor with classical Hodgkin lymphoma. The CDR3 sequence is CASSYSGHEQFF. The CDR3 DNA is TGTGCCAGCAGTTACTCGGGGCATGAGCAGTTCTTC.